A single sample gave rise to the 4 T cell receptor beta chains below, sequenced in a study of response to subunit inactivated influenza vaccine listed by TCRdb under 2018. The library was obtained by RT-PCR. This sample was sequenced with an Illumina HiSeq 2500. The public reads were reanalyzed by TCRdb: fastp trimming at Q25, MiXCR alignment, in-frame beta chains only. One record per CDR3 amino acid sequence lists the most common genes and DNA. Across this sample there are 630,000 or so distinct CDR3 sequences, with roughly 14% seen only once. 11% of the sample comes from the top ten. The specimen was PBMCs from blood, collected 11 to 12 days after vaccination. These receptors all stem from a man aged 50-59 years who received an inactivated influenza vaccine. Donor details come from another sample of the same person, matched by shared clones.

Concerning this clonotype: A read error may explain this, as a much larger clone is one base away. The chain joins TRBV5-1 to TRBJ1-1; 10 nucleotides line up with TRBD1. Germline-derived CDR1 and CDR2 are SGHRS and YFSETQ. There are 15 residues in the CDR3. CDR3 coding DNA: TGCACCAGCAGCTTACGACAGGGGGCGAATACTGAAGCTTTCTTT. This translates into CTSSLRQGANTEAFF.

This clonotype turned up a few times. The chain employs TRBV7-3 and TRBJ2-5; 13 bases map to TRBD2. The ends lost 5 bases at V and 10 bases at J; junction bases unmatched: 4. CDR1 is SGHTA, CDR2 FQGTGA, per germline. This CDR3 contains 13 residues. CDR3 nucleotides: TGTGCCAGCAGCCCGGGACTAGCGGGACTCCAGTACTTC. It translates to CASSPGLAGLQYF. Full variable domain (remainder filled in from reference TRBV7-3 and TRBJ2-5): GAGVSQTPSNKVTEKGKYVELRCDPISGHTALYWYRQSLGQGPEFLIYFQGTGAADDSGLPNDRFFAVRPEGSVSTLKIQRTERGDSAVYLCASSPGLAGLQYFGPGTRLLVL.

This clonotype was found a few times. The J gene is TRBJ2-7, the V gene TRBV6-2 or TRBV6-3; 7 positions match TRBD2. The CDR3 length is 13 residues. V lost 6 bases, J lost 4 bases, and 6 bases stayed unmatched. Germline loops: CDR1 MNHEY, CDR2 SVGEGT. The CDR3 region is CASSYPGLYEQYF. The CDR3 region has the DNA TGTGCCAGCAGCTACCCGGGACTATACGAGCAGTACTTC.

This clonotype was seen a handful of times. The chain has TRBV5-1 and TRBJ2-5; a weak D match, TRBD2 (6 bases). Trimming removed 3 bases at V and 5 bases at J, with 11 bases between. Looked up from germline, CDR1 is SGHRS and CDR2 is YFSETQ. The CDR3 is 13 residues long. The CDR3 nucleotides read TGCGCCAGCAGCTCCAGACTAGAGGAGACCCAGTACTTC. Residues: CASSSRLEETQYF.